This T cell receptor beta chain was observed in a study of read filtering for tumor transcriptome and immune sequencing. The overall study: DNase treatment preceded whole-transcriptome library preparation. Study results and caveats: IR-seq and RNA-seq agreed better without single-read clonotypes. This fraction held mixed bone marrow immune cells after CD138-negative sorting.

Concerning this clonotype: Its antigen is unidentified.

This library used roughly 0.4 ug RNA and molecular barcoded adaptors spanning alpha/delta and beta/gamma chains. TCRdb reprocessed the reads with MiXCR, giving one entry per CDR3 protein. The table lists fewer than 150,000 distinct CDR3 sequences, 10% to 15% of them singletons. This CDR3 is built from 14 residues. Unmatched junction bases numbered 8, after V lost 6 bases and J lost 7 bases. The sample comprised a population of CD138-negative cells sorted from bone marrow. This receptor was identified in a donor aged 40 or over with multiple myeloma. This sequence joins TRBV12-3 or TRBV12-4 and TRBJ2-1; 8 nucleotides align to TRBD2. Written as DNA, the CDR3 is TGTGCCAGCAGCCCCCGGGGGGGCCTAAATGAGCAGTTCTTC. Amino acids: CASSPRGGLNEQFF.